These T cell receptor beta chains were read from a single sample in a study of cytomegalovirus exposure and HLA in healthy donors. TCRdb's table, derived via immunoSEQ multiplex PCR, lists solely in-frame clones and lacks some. This sample's table has about 77,000 clones. Sequenced material: PBMCs. These receptors all stem from a man between 50 and 59 years old in good health and CMV-seropositive. The CDR3 runs from the conserved cysteine through the conserved F or W. Fields, in order: CDR3 length, V gene, CDR3 protein.

>13|TRBV7-6
CASSSLNTGELFF
>18|TRBV19
CATRKLEGLAVSTDTQYF
>17|TRBV19
CASSIGLKRGRFNEQYF
>17|TRBV10-3
CAISESTLGGLGAEAFF
>14|TRBV14
CASSPTSGSEEQYF
>15|TRBV4-1
CASSQKAEANTEAFF
>14|TRBV6-5
CASSYSNRDNTIYF
>14|TRBV7-9
CASRGTGENNEQFF
>14|TRBV15
CATSSGGTEETQYF
>15|TRBV7-8
CASSSLQGVGETQYF
>16|TRBV14
CASSQETGEGNTEAFF
>14|TRBV9
CASSVQGLNSPLHF
>16|TRBV5-6
CASSLTLEANTGELFF
>13|TRBV10-3
CAISEEGPRGQFF
>15|TRBV5-1
CASSLTTGGGYGYTF
>13|TRBV9
CASKAGDRNEQFF
>15|TRBV6-6
CASRPRTSGYNEQFF
>14|TRBV5-1
CASGQGANWDTQYF
>15|TRBV4-1
CASSQEQGLYDEQFF
>14|TRBV6-5
CASSYRERGYEQYF
>18|TRBV19
CAHSKLEGLAVSTDTQYF
>14|TRBV6-5
CASMPAGGRNEQFF
>14|TRBV6-5
CASSYEGWNTEAFF
>16|TRBV5-1
CASSDLSGGGTDTQYF
>17|TRBV7-3
CASSEGGALGNTGELFF
>15|TRBV19
CASSSDQGSNEKLFF
>14|TRBV4-2
CASSRGLAGYEQYF
>13|TRBV5-1
CASRDRDDSPLHF
>15|TRBV19
CASKTLGQGNTEAFF
>14|TRBV4-1
CASSRQGQVYTQYF